The clone carrying this TCR beta chain was counted at least ten times. What it binds is unknown. This sample was included in a study of T cells in Graves' hyperthyroidism and ophthalmopathy. Points from the study as a whole: Expanded thyroid clonotypes (above 0.001) were mostly also found in blood.

The study left out patients who had uncontrolled infection, other autoimmune disease, pregnancy or lactation. Template material for amplifying TCR beta CDR3 regions consisted of RNA transcripts. A set of HTBI primers served as the primers for a first-round RT-PCR of the TCR CDR3. TCRdb itself ran the multiplex PCR reads through MiXCR, one entry per CDR3 protein. The profile shows over 150,000 distinct CDR3 sequences, 17% of them singletons. Germline V CDR1 and CDR2: MDHEN, SYDVKM. The CDR3 sequence is 13 residues long. J gave up 2 bases and V 4 bases, and 1 base lay outside the gene matches. Sequenced input: blood. The rearrangement uses TRBV28 and TRBJ2-7; 8 bases line up with TRBD1. This TCR was sampled from a woman aged 45-60 years with Graves' hyperthyroidism. This CDR3 reads CASSSGGPYEQYF. CDR3 DNA: TGTGCCAGCAGTTCAGGGGGCCCCTACGAGCAGTACTTC.